This entry is about one TCR beta chain. Its antigen is not identified. Measured with immunoSEQ multiplex PCR; TCRdb has only the in-frame clones, and not every one. There are some 30,000 clones in the sample; approximately 72% occur only once, and about 36% lies in the top ten. This entry comes from a study of T cells in localized non-small cell lung cancer. Regarding the study as a whole: Of the tissues analyzed, uninvolved adjacent lung showed maximal T cell clonality, greater than tumor. In adjacent lung, a median roughly 62 of the top 100 tumor clones were found. Investigators sequenced only a single tumor region, leaving heterogeneity possible.

CDR3 length: 16 amino acids. Trimming took 0 bases from V and 1 from J; bases not matched to a gene: 1. The V gene's germline CDR1 is SGHNT and CDR2 YYREEE (reference sequence). The gene calls are TRBV5-4 and TRBJ2-1; TRBD2 agrees at 10 bases. The origin of this receptor is a male donor older than 55 with stage II squamous cell lung carcinoma. This specimen was peripheral blood, taken before any cancer treatment. CDR3 bases: TGTGCCAGCAGCTTGGGACTAGCGGGTTCCTACAATGAGCAGTTCTTC. Its translation is CASSLGLAGSYNEQFF.